This paragraph reports one T cell receptor beta chain. Its antigen is unknown. The data were taken from a study of identical twins. Template switching added a universal primer binding site, and final cDNA carried unique molecular identifiers. One entry per CDR3 protein, called by TCRdb with MiXCR from the 5' RACE reads. Seen here are about 490,000 distinct CDR3 sequences, over 12% observed once, and the top ten hold around 0.48%. The CDR3 covers 16 residues. The germline CDR1 and CDR2 sequences are MNHNS and SASEGT. V lost 6 bases, J lost 4 bases, and 8 bases stayed unmatched. General study results and limits: Interpretation of the results relied on cross-sectional statistical analysis and not on following the same donors. Weaker excess sharing between twins was seen in beta out-of-frame sequences.

The same sample was also studied in work on yellow fever vaccine responses in identical twins.

The chain recombines TRBV6-1 with TRBJ2-1, with 11 bases fitting TRBD2. The sequenced sample consisted of CD4+ T cells sorted from blood. This clonotype originated in a woman in her late teens or twenties in good health. The CDR3 DNA reads TGTGCCAGCAGCGACTTTACTAGCGGGGGTTACAATGAGCAGTTCTTC. Translated: CASSDFTSGGYNEQFF.